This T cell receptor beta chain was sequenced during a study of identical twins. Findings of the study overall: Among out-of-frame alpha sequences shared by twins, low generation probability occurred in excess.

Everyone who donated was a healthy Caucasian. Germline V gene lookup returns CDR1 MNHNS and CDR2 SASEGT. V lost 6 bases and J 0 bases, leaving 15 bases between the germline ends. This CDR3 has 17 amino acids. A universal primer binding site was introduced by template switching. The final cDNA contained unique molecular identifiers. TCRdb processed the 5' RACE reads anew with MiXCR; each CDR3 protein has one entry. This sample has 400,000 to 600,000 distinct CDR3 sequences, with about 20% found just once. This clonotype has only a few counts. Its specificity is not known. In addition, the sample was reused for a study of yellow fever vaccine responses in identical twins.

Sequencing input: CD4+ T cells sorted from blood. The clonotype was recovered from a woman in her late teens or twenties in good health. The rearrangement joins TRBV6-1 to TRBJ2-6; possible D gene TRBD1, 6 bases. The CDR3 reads CASRGTTGSSGANVLTF. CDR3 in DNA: TGTGCCAGCAGGGGGACGACAGGATCCTCTGGGGCCAACGTCCTGACTTTC.